These 6 T cell receptor beta chains were all obtained from the same sample, sequenced in a study of tumor-infiltrating lymphocytes in glioblastoma multiforme. Multiple V-beta primers and a C-beta primer amplified TCRB from RNA. TCRdb called the multiplex PCR reads again in MiXCR, with one record for every CDR3 protein. The sample has 10,000 or so distinct CDR3 sequences; over 60% are singletons. The specimen was brain tumor tissue. These receptors originate from a male donor with glioblastoma.

This clonotype came up once. Its ends do not fully match the called genes, so a read error is possible. V gene TRBV30 combines with J gene TRBJ2-1; D might be TRBD2 (7 bases). The CDR3 totals 14 residues. In germline, CDR1 is GTSNPN, CDR2 SVGIG (reference sequence). The CDR3 spells CAWSWGGHYIEQSF. CDR3 bases: TGTGCCTGGAGTTGGGGGGGGCACTACATTGAGCAGTCCTTC.

The table lists this clonotype with many counts. The chain combines TRBV7-8 with TRBJ2-7; D possibly uses TRBD1 or TRBD2 (5 bases each). There are 16 residues in the CDR3. Germline assignment: CDR1 SGHVS and CDR2 FQNEAQ. V gave up 6 bases and J gave up 0 bases, with 18 bases separating them. The CDR3: CASSPTNRDASYEQYF. CDR3 nucleotide sequence: TGTGCCAGCAGTCCCACAAATCGGGACGCCTCCTACGAGCAGTACTTC.

On this clonotype itself: At one boundary the junction diverges from the germline segment, which might be a read error. CDR3 in amino acids: CDSSLGLDAGELFF. CDR3 bases: TGTGACAGCAGCTTAGGTCTAGATGCCGGGGAGCTGTTTTTC. V is TRBV11-1 and J is TRBJ2-2, with TRBD2 as a possible D gene (5 bases). The CDR3 contains 14 residues. In germline, CDR1 is SGHAT, CDR2 FQDESV (reference sequence).

This rearrangement joins TRBV6-5 to TRBJ2-5; 7 nucleotides line up with TRBD2. There are 13 residues in the CDR3. Germline V gene data show CDR1 as MNHEY and CDR2 as SVGAGI. J lost 0 bases, V lost 8 bases, and 3 bases had no gene match. In DNA form, the CDR3 reads TGTGCCAGCCGCGGGAGTCACCAAGAGACCCAGTACTTC. This translates into CASRGSHQETQYF.

Worth noting for this clonotype: A read error is likely, as this CDR3 ends without the conserved phenylalanine or tryptophan. The chain couples TRBV6-2 or TRBV6-3 to TRBJ1-1; 8 positions agree with TRBD1. Germline V CDR1 and CDR2: MNHEY, SVGEGT. There are 15 residues in the CDR3. Trimming at V came to 4 bases and at J to 8 bases, leaving 12 bases not matched to a gene. The CDR3 DNA reads as TGTGCCAGCAGTTCGGGGACAGGATCGAATACCGAAGCTTTCTCG. It translates to CASSSGTGSNTEAFS.

Regarding this clonotype: Mismatch with germline at one junction end may stem from a read error. The chain is built from TRBV11-2 and TRBJ2-7; 7 bases are a match to TRBD2. From germline, CDR1 is SGHAT and CDR2 FQNNGV. The length of the CDR3 is 15 residues. CDR3 sequence: CASSLDRSGAYGQYF. CDR3 coding DNA: TGCGCCAGCAGCTTAGATAGGAGCGGGGCCTACGGGCAGTACTTC.